This record covers a single TCR beta chain. The V gene lost 6 bases and the J gene lost 8 bases, with 10 bases spanning the gap. The CDR3 totals 11 residues. Germline CDR1 is MNHEY and CDR2 is SVGEGT. The data belong to a study of blood T cell repertoires in COVID-19. Study overall: COVID-19 samples collected from the United States, Italy and Spain covered acute and convalescent phases. T cells, B-cell-depleted T cells, or PBMCs provided the cDNA or gDNA that served as material.

As handled by the study authors: Counts of nucleated cells, estimated from reference gene primer amplification, were obtained. Sequencing was performed with immunoSEQ multiplex PCR; in TCRdb, only in-frame clones are kept and a portion is missing. The D gene and trimming were derived from the DNA, and the V and J assignments and clone size from that table. The sample holds over 300,000 clones; more than 80% are singletons and the top ten take 1.2%. The chain has TRBV6-2 or TRBV6-3 and TRBJ1-2, with unresolved D. Sequencing was carried out using peripheral blood. This sequence originates from a man aged 35-49 years with acute or convalescent COVID-19. CDR3 nucleotide sequence: TGTGCCAGCAGCGAGACTCGCGGCTACACCTTC. Its translation is CASSETRGYTF.